The clone carrying this T cell receptor beta chain has a handful of counts. The repertoire was sequenced with immunoSEQ multiplex PCR; TCRdb's copy has only in-frame clones and lacks some. The sample has 230,000 or so clones; around 80% are singletons. The data originate from a study of blood T cell repertoires in COVID-19. The length of the CDR3 is 17 residues. The chain has TRBV21-1 and TRBJ2-7; TRBD2 is the table's D call and was not checked against the DNA. TRBV21-1 is shown as a pseudogene. The sample was peripheral blood. The receptor was isolated from a man aged 35 to 55 with active or convalescent COVID-19. The CDR3 nucleotides read TGTGCCAGCAGCAAAGCGCTTGGGAGGTGGGACTCCTACGAGCAGTACTTC. Translating gives CASSKALGRWDSYEQYF.